This TCR beta chain comes out of a study of cytomegalovirus exposure and HLA in healthy donors. This clone has a handful of counts. What it recognizes is unknown. V lost 10 bases and J lost 0; bases outside the gene matches: 6. The CDR3 sequence is 14 residues long. The germline V gene has CDR1 SGHTA and CDR2 FQGNSA. With 60 Vbeta and 13 Jbeta primers, the PCR was carried out. Produced via immunoSEQ multiplex PCR; TCRdb's table is partial and in-frame only. The sample lists hundreds of thousands of clones, more than 70% occurring once. Whole-study findings and limits: In a later analysis, a missense DCLRE1C variant was linked to TCR beta V- and J-gene trimming. Roughly even sequencing depth across donors was the assumption behind the presence/absence analyses.

The V gene is TRBV7-2, the J gene TRBJ2-1, with 7 bases lining up with TRBD2. Material for sequencing was PBMCs. This sequence originates from a boy between 5 and 17 years old in good health and CMV-seronegative. The CDR3: CATRGGSSYNEQFF. CDR3 in DNA: TGTGCCACCCGGGGAGGGAGCTCCTACAATGAGCAGTTCTTC.